Shown below are 6 T cell receptor beta chains from a single sample sequenced in a study of blood T cells in healthy people across ages. A second 7 to 11 cycle PCR used barcoded and J-beta primers. TCRdb itself ran the 5' RACE reads through MiXCR, one entry per CDR3 protein. The top ten hold about 21% of the sample, which has 1,800,000 or so distinct CDR3 sequences, about two fifths seen once. Material: blood. The origin of the receptors is a human donor in good health.

This clonotype has a single count. The chain carries TRBV9 and TRBJ1-2; 9 bases are a match to TRBD1. The length of the CDR3 is 13 residues. With 3 bases clipped from V and 10 bases from J, the junction kept 7 bases outside the gene matches. Germline CDR1 reads SGDLS; CDR2 reads YYNGEE. The chain's CDR3 is CASSAGQGVDYTF. CDR3 nucleotide sequence: TGTGCCAGCAGCGCGGGACAGGGAGTAGACTACACCTTC.

J is TRBJ1-6 and V is TRBV3-1; possibly TRBD1 for D (5 bases). Between the trimmed V and J ends, which lost 0 bases and 10 bases, there was a span of 10 bases. In germline, CDR1 is LGHDT, CDR2 YNNKEL (reference sequence). This CDR3 is 14 amino acids long. The CDR3 protein is CASSQDTWGSPLHF. The CDR3 DNA follows: TGTGCCAGCAGCCAAGATACATGGGGGTCACCCCTCCACTTT.

This clonotype was observed a handful of times. The chain combines TRBV4-2 with TRBJ1-1; 9 nucleotides match TRBD1. This CDR3 contains 15 residues. Germline loops: CDR1 LGHNA, CDR2 YNFKEQ. V was clipped by 5 bases and J by 2 bases; unmatched bases: 6. CDR3 sequence (DNA): TGTGCCAGCAGCTTTCCGGGACAGGGCAACACTGAAGCTTTCTTT. Its protein is CASSFPGQGNTEAFF.

This chain joins TRBV5-1 and TRBJ2-3; D uncertain. Trimming removed 1 base from V and 1 base from J, with 19 bases in between. The CDR3 covers 18 residues. Germline-derived CDR1 and CDR2 are SGHRS and YFSETQ. For the CDR3, the DNA is TGCGCCAGCAGCTTGTTTCAATGGGCCTCCAGCCGCACAGATACGCAGTATTTT. Its translation is CASSLFQWASSRTDTQYF.

This chain uses TRBV12-3 or TRBV12-4 with TRBJ1-2, with 8 positions matching TRBD1. The V gene end was trimmed by 5 bases and the J gene end by 4 bases; junction bases not matched to a gene: 12. This CDR3 is built from 16 residues. CDR3 nucleotide sequence: TGTGCCAGCAGTCCCCTCTTGGCAGGGGGCGTCTATGGCTACACCTTC. Its translation: CASSPLLAGGVYGYTF.

The rearrangement uses TRBV12-3 or TRBV12-4 and TRBJ1-2, with 7 bases fitting TRBD1. V lost 2 bases, J lost 3 bases, and 6 bases stayed unmatched. CDR3 length: 15 residues. The DNA for the CDR3 is TGTGCCAGCAGTTTAACCTCAGGGGGGGACTATGGCTACACCTTC. It translates to CASSLTSGGDYGYTF.